What follows are 27 T cell receptor beta chains derived from one specimen sequenced in a study of cytomegalovirus exposure and HLA in healthy donors (dated by TCRdb to the late 2010s). Library preparation used the immunoSEQ multiplex PCR assay. In TCRdb, the immuneACCESS table is reduced to in-frame sequences with V and J assigned. These tables do not hold every clone; where another copy was compared, an unresolved V gene accounts for under half, and the others remain unexplained. Counted in this sample were 100,000 to 130,000 clones; about 85% of them appeared once. The top ten constitute roughly 3% of the sample. What was sequenced was PBMCs. These receptors originate from a woman aged 18-29 years in good health and CMV-seronegative.

This chain connects TRBV13 to TRBJ1-1; TRBD1 matches at 8 bases. The CDR3 totals 14 residues. Germline CDR1 is PRHDT and CDR2 is FYEKMQ (reference sequence). With 4 bases clipped from V and 9 bases from J, the junction kept 10 bases outside the gene matches. The CDR3 here is CASSSGQGRPKAFF. In DNA form, the CDR3 reads TGTGCCAGCAGCTCTGGACAGGGACGCCCTAAAGCTTTCTTT.

The rearrangement joins TRBV2 to TRBJ1-1; no clear D. Germline CDR1 and CDR2: SNHLY and FYNNEI. The CDR3 has 12 residues. Deletions cut 6 bases from V and 2 bases from J, with 7 bases between. For the CDR3, the DNA is TGTGCCAGCAGGAGACATAACACTGAAGCTTTCTTT. Translation: CASRRHNTEAFF.

The CDR3 reads CASSSLGGGRPSGPQHF. The CDR3 coding sequence is TGTGCCAGCTCCTCACTAGGGGGGGGACGGCCTAGTGGGCCCCAGCATTTT. J is TRBJ1-5 and V is TRBV18; a weak D match, TRBD1 (6 bases). This CDR3 spans 17 amino acids. In germline, CDR1 is KGHSH, CDR2 LQKENI. The V end was cut by 6 bases, the J end by 9 bases, with 27 bases between.

This sequence joins TRBV6-5 and TRBJ1-6, with D possibly being TRBD1 (6 bases). CDR3 length: 16 amino acids. The V gene lost 3 bases and the J gene lost 4 bases, with 13 bases spanning the gap. CDR1 MNHEY and CDR2 SVGAGI come from the germline V gene. The CDR3 nucleotides read TGTGCCAGCAGTTATAGGTGGACAGTTTATAATTCACCCCTCCACTTT. Translation: CASSYRWTVYNSPLHF.

This chain joins TRBV5-4 and TRBJ2-1; D unresolved. The ends were cut back, 3 bases at V and 8 bases at J, with 12 bases in the middle. The CDR3 runs to 13 residues. Germline V gene lookup returns CDR1 SGHNT and CDR2 YYREEE (reference sequence). CDR3 bases: TGTGCCAGCAGCTCAATACTCAGCGATGAGCAGTTCTTC. Amino acids: CASSSILSDEQFF.

The rearrangement uses TRBV2 and TRBJ2-5; 9 bases line up with TRBD2. The CDR3 extends over 16 amino acids. V was pared by 0 bases and J by 5 bases, with 7 bases of the junction left unmatched. Germline loops: CDR1 SNHLY, CDR2 FYNNEI. The CDR3 protein is CASSEALLAGVETQYF. CDR3 in DNA: TGTGCCAGCAGTGAAGCGCTTTTAGCGGGGGTTGAGACCCAGTACTTC.

The chain recombines TRBV5-6 with TRBJ2-7; 7 bases line up with TRBD1. The CDR3 is 13 amino acids. The V and J ends lost 3 bases and 6 bases, in that order; junction bases with no gene match: 6. Germline lookup yields CDR1 SGHDT and CDR2 YYEEEE. The CDR3 DNA sequence: TGTGCCAGCAGCTCGACAGGGCATGGCGAGCAGTACTTC. Encoded protein: CASSSTGHGEQYF.

The chain combines TRBV9 with TRBJ2-5; 7 positions match TRBD1. Looked up from germline, CDR1 is SGDLS and CDR2 is YYNGEE. V shed 0 bases and J 4 bases; nucleotides not matched to a gene: 6. This CDR3 has 15 amino acids. The CDR3 loop reads CASSVGQGIGETQYF. The DNA for the CDR3 is TGTGCCAGCAGCGTAGGACAGGGAATCGGAGAGACCCAGTACTTC.

V and J are TRBV28 and TRBJ2-7, with D tentatively TRBD1 (6 bases). The V end was cut by 8 bases, the J end by 2 bases, with 13 bases between. Germline CDR1 reads MDHEN; CDR2 reads SYDVKM. CDR3 length: 13 amino acids. The CDR3 region has the DNA TGTGCCAGCGGATTGACAGGTCCCTACGAGCAGTACTTC. It encodes CASGLTGPYEQYF.

V and J are TRBV7-3 and TRBJ1-1; TRBD1 matches 7 bases. Trimming cost V 3 bases and J 5 bases; bases outside gene matches: 3. This CDR3 is 13 amino acids long. Germline values: CDR1 SGHTA, CDR2 FQGTGA. The CDR3 loop is CASSLTGKTEAFF. CDR3 coding DNA: TGTGCCAGCAGCTTGACAGGGAAAACTGAAGCTTTCTTT.

The rearrangement links TRBV30 to TRBJ1-2; D remains ambiguous. CDR1 and CDR2 (germline): GTSNPN, SVGIG (reference sequence). The CDR3 consists of 13 residues. With 4 bases removed from V and 5 bases from J, the gap between germline ends came to 14 bases. The CDR3 here is CAWMHTPTYGYTF. The CDR3 bases are TGTGCCTGGATGCATACTCCCACTTATGGCTACACCTTC.

The chain couples TRBV29-1 to TRBJ2-5; 11 nucleotides match TRBD1. The germline V gene encodes CDR1 SQVTM and CDR2 ANQGSEA. The CDR3 contains 14 residues. Trimming removed 7 bases from V and 0 bases from J; junction bases left unmatched: 4. Here the CDR3 reads CSGGTGGYQETQYF. The DNA for the CDR3 is TGCAGCGGTGGGACAGGGGGTTACCAAGAGACCCAGTACTTC.

The count of this clone is one. The chain has TRBV9 and TRBJ1-3, with D perhaps matching TRBD1 (6 bases). The length of the CDR3 is 13 residues. Trimming pared 4 bases from V and 4 bases from J, leaving 9 bases between. CDR1 SGDLS and CDR2 YYNGEE come from the germline V gene. CDR3 DNA sequence: TGTGCCAGCAGCTCAGGGGTCGGAAACACCATATATTTT. As protein: CASSSGVGNTIYF.

This chain connects TRBV27 to TRBJ2-3; the D gene is possibly TRBD2 (7 bases). The CDR3 is 16 amino acids. CDR1 is MNHEY and CDR2 is SMNVEV in the germline V gene (reference sequence). Trimming left V 5 bases short and J 3 bases short, with 18 bases between. The CDR3 region has the DNA TGTGCCAGCAGTGCATTCGGTCGGGGGGCAACAGATACGCAGTATTTT. It encodes CASSAFGRGATDTQYF.

This chain links TRBV28 with TRBJ1-2; 9 nucleotides align to TRBD1. CDR3 length: 16 amino acids. Germline lookup yields CDR1 MDHEN and CDR2 SYDVKM. Unmatched junction bases numbered 8, after V lost 1 base and J lost 5 bases. CDR3 region: CASSLLILDRGYGYTF. CDR3 bases: TGTGCCAGCAGTTTATTAATACTGGACAGGGGATATGGCTACACCTTC.

This clone was observed once. The CDR3 reads CAWISGGGEQFF. The DNA of the CDR3 is TGTGCCTGGATTAGCGGGGGGGGTGAGCAGTTCTTC. J is TRBJ2-1 and V is TRBV30; 11 positions match TRBD2. The length of the CDR3 is 12 residues. V lost 4 bases to trimming and J lost 9 bases; unmatched junction nucleotides: 2. CDR1 is GTSNPN, CDR2 SVGIG, per germline (reference sequence). Filled out from reference TRBV30 and TRBJ2-1, the complete variable domain reads SQTIHQWPATLVQPVGSPLSLECTVEGTSNPNLYWYRQAAGRGLQLLFYSVGIGQISSEVPQNLSASRPQDRQFILSSKKLLLSDSGFYLCAWISGGGEQFFGPGTRLTVL.

This clone has only one observation. This chain joins TRBV27 and TRBJ1-1; a possible D gene is TRBD1 (6 bases). Germline CDR1 MNHEY, CDR2 SMNVEV (reference sequence). The germline V and J ends were trimmed by 11 bases and 6 bases, with 16 bases remaining between them. The length of the CDR3 is 12 residues. CDR3: CAAGGAGAEAFF. CDR3 DNA: TGTGCCGCCGGGGGGGCTGGCGCTGAAGCTTTCTTT.

The chain combines TRBV2 with TRBJ1-4; weak D call: TRBD1 (5 bases). CDR1 and CDR2 (germline): SNHLY, FYNNEI. CDR3 length equals 15 residues. The V and J ends lost 7 bases and 0 bases respectively, with 12 bases between them. CDR3 in DNA: TGTGCCAGCACCTTTGACAGACCAACTAATGAAAAACTGTTTTTT. This codes for CASTFDRPTNEKLFF. Combining the CDR3 with reference TRBV2 and TRBJ1-4 gives the whole variable domain EPEVTQTPSHQVTQMGQEVILRCVPISNHLYFYWYRQILGQKVEFLVSFYNNEISEKSEIFDDQFSVERPDGSNFTLKIRSTKLEDSAMYFCASTFDRPTNEKLFFGSGTQLSVL.

The chain carries TRBV7-3 and TRBJ2-1, with 8 bases matching TRBD2. After removal of 4 bases from V and 4 bases from J, the junction contained 9 bases not matched to a gene. This CDR3 is 16 amino acids long. From germline, CDR1 is SGHTA and CDR2 FQGTGA. CDR3 residues: CASSSDVAGGYNEQFF. The CDR3 DNA reads TGTGCCAGCAGCTCTGATGTGGCGGGGGGTTACAATGAGCAGTTCTTC.

The chain uses TRBV11-2 and TRBJ2-1, with D perhaps TRBD2 (6 bases). In germline, CDR1 is SGHAT, CDR2 FQNNGV. CDR3 length equals 15 residues. V lost 1 base and J 3 bases, leaving 10 bases between the germline ends. DNA of the CDR3: TGTGCCAGCAGCTTAGTGGCGGGGATCTACAATGAGCAGTTCTTC. This gives the protein CASSLVAGIYNEQFF.

The genes are TRBV7-9 and TRBJ1-5; 7 bases fit TRBD1. Unmatched junction bases numbered 10, after V lost 5 bases and J lost 3 bases. The CDR3 is 16 amino acids. The germline V gene has CDR1 SEHNR and CDR2 FQNEAQ (reference sequence). The CDR3 protein is CASSPINGTDNQPQHF. The CDR3, as DNA: TGTGCCAGCAGCCCTATCAACGGGACAGACAATCAGCCCCAGCATTTT.

The chain employs TRBV5-1 and TRBJ1-2; D is possibly TRBD1 (6 bases). The V gene lost 4 bases and the J gene lost 1 base, with 26 bases spanning the gap. The germline gives CDR1 SGHRS, CDR2 YFSETQ. CDR3 length equals 19 residues. This CDR3 reads CASSLSTTTGQLINYGYTF. As DNA, the CDR3 is TGCGCCAGCAGCCTGAGCACTACTACGGGACAACTCATTAACTATGGCTACACCTTC. The full variable domain, in which reference TRBV5-1 and TRBJ1-2 provide the parts outside the CDR3, is KAGVTQTPRYLIKTRGQQVTLSCSPISGHRSVSWYQQTPGQGLQFLFEYFSETQRNKGNFPGRFSGRQFSNSRSEMNVSTLELGDSALYLCASSLSTTTGQLINYGYTFGSGTRLTVV.

J is TRBJ2-7 and V is TRBV27; 9 bases are shared with TRBD1. CDR1 and CDR2 (germline): MNHEY, SMNVEV (reference sequence). The CDR3 has 15 residues. The ends lost 3 bases at V and 4 bases at J; junction bases unmatched: 7. In nucleotides, the CDR3 is TGTGCCAGCAGTTTTTCGCCCGGGACAGGGTACGAGCAGTACTTC. It yields the protein CASSFSPGTGYEQYF.

A single count supports this clone. V usage is TRBV11-2 and J usage is TRBJ2-7; the D gene is possibly TRBD2 (6 bases). The CDR3 totals 18 residues. CDR1 is SGHAT, CDR2 FQNNGV, per germline. V was cut by 5 bases and J by 0 bases, with 23 bases left in between. This CDR3 reads CASSPRDSLLGFSYEQYF. CDR3 nucleotide sequence: TGTGCCAGCAGCCCCCGGGACTCTCTGTTGGGTTTCTCCTACGAGCAGTACTTC.

V usage is TRBV27 and J usage is TRBJ2-7; 9 bases are a match to TRBD1. V lost 6 bases, J lost 2 bases, and 8 bases stayed unmatched. The CDR3 consists of 15 residues. CDR1 MNHEY and CDR2 SMNVEV come from the germline V gene (reference sequence). The CDR3 reads CASRPTGTGTYEQYF. CDR3 bases: TGTGCCAGCAGGCCTACCGGGACAGGGACCTACGAGCAGTACTTC.

This chain joins TRBV4-1 and TRBJ2-2; possible D gene TRBD1, 6 bases. V lost 1 base to trimming and J lost 7 bases, with 13 bases between them. CDR1 MGHRA and CDR2 YSYEKL come from the germline V gene. This CDR3 contains 15 residues. In nucleotides, the CDR3 is TGCGCCAGCAGCCAAGTGAGGGGGACCAGCGGGGAGCTGTTTTTT. Encoded protein: CASSQVRGTSGELFF.

The V and J genes are TRBV2 and TRBJ1-5, with D tentatively TRBD1 (6 bases). Per germline, CDR1 SNHLY and CDR2 FYNNEI. Trimming cost V 3 bases and J 1 base, with 10 bases left between them. This CDR3 has 15 amino acids. The CDR3 region is CASSDFGQSNQPQHF. The CDR3 DNA reads as TGTGCCAGCAGTGACTTTGGACAGAGCAATCAGCCCCAGCATTTT.